Below, 5 T cell receptor beta chains from the same sample are listed, as sequenced in a study of blood T cell repertoires in COVID-19 (dated by TCRdb to about 2020). The library relied on the immunoSEQ multiplex PCR assay. Here the immuneACCESS table is served through TCRdb, limited to in-frame sequences with V and J called. Missing clones are a known gap in these copies; in checked studies unresolved V genes cover under half, and the rest lacks a known reason. This sample holds over 75,000 clones; 70% to 80% were observed only once. Together, the top ten hold 15% to 20% of the sample. The sequenced sample was peripheral blood. The receptors derive from a human donor in a cohort sampled during active COVID-19.

The chain couples TRBV11-2 to TRBJ2-1, with 7 bases aligning to TRBD2. The length of the CDR3 is 16 residues. Germline V gives CDR1 SGHAT, CDR2 FQNNGV. V gave up 4 bases and J gave up 0 bases; unmatched junction bases: 6. The CDR3 is CASSSSSGFSYNEQFF. Here the CDR3 DNA reads TGTGCCAGCAGCTCCTCTAGCGGATTCTCCTACAATGAGCAGTTCTTC.

The gene calls are TRBV12-3 or TRBV12-4 and TRBJ1-3, with D possibly TRBD1 on 5 matching bases. The CDR3 runs 11 residues. Trimming removed 7 bases at V and 9 bases at J, with 10 bases between. The DNA of the CDR3 is TGTGCCAGCATCGGGGGGAGCACCATATATTTT. Translating gives CASIGGSTIYF.

V usage is TRBV28 and J usage is TRBJ2-7; a possible D gene is TRBD2 (6 bases). This CDR3 region has 14 residues. Germline CDR1 is MDHEN and CDR2 is SYDVKM. V lost 2 bases to trimming and J lost 2 bases, with 10 bases between them. Here the CDR3 DNA reads TGTGCCAGCAGTTTACAGGGAGGAACCTACGAGCAGTACTTC. This encodes CASSLQGGTYEQYF.

This clone was observed once. The chain has TRBV6-2 or TRBV6-3 and TRBJ2-7; TRBD1 agrees at 9 bases. J was trimmed by 5 bases and V by 5 bases; bases with no gene match: 7. The CDR3 totals 14 residues. Germline CDR1 is MNHEY and CDR2 is SVGEGT. CDR3 coding DNA: TGTGCCAGCAGTCCGCGACAGGGGGGGGACGAGCAGTACTTC. Its protein product is CASSPRQGGDEQYF.

This sequence joins TRBV11-2 and TRBJ2-1; 12 nucleotides line up with TRBD1. This CDR3 has 17 residues. Unmatched junction bases numbered 9, after V lost 5 bases and J lost 4 bases. Germline V lookup: CDR1 SGHAT, CDR2 FQNNGV. The CDR3 sequence is CASSPGTGGIGYNEQFF. CDR3 in DNA: TGTGCCAGCAGCCCGGGGACAGGGGGCATAGGGTACAATGAGCAGTTCTTC.